These 20 T cell receptor beta chains came from one sample sequenced in a study of response to subunit inactivated influenza vaccine. Each CDR3 protein is one row after TCRdb ran MiXCR on the RT-PCR reads. The sample includes around 760,000 distinct CDR3 sequences, over 11% of them seen just once. Specimen: PBMCs from blood, collected less than 15 days before vaccination. Every receptor here comes from a middle-aged man who received an inactivated influenza vaccine.

The rearrangement links TRBV7-9 to TRBJ1-6, with D hard to call. The germline CDR1 and CDR2 sequences are SEHNR and FQNEAQ (reference sequence). The V gene lost 5 bases and the J gene lost 2 bases, with 10 bases spanning the gap. The CDR3 totals 15 residues. The CDR3 nucleotides are TGTGCCAGCAGCCCGAGTTTTCCCTATAATTCACCCCTCCACTTT. Its translation is CASSPSFPYNSPLHF.

This clonotype was observed a handful of times. The V call is TRBV7-2, the J call TRBJ2-7; the match to TRBD2 covers 8 bases. J was trimmed by 0 bases and V by 5 bases; bases with no gene match: 6. This CDR3 comprises 15 residues. CDR1 SGHTA and CDR2 FQGNSA come from the germline V gene. The CDR3 here is CASSGRSGSSYEQYF. CDR3 in DNA: TGTGCCAGCAGCGGAAGAAGCGGGAGCTCCTACGAGCAGTACTTC.

The CDR3, as DNA: TGTGCCAGCATCTCCGGGACTAGCTATGAGCAGTTCTTC. This codes for CASISGTSYEQFF. The chain is built from TRBV28 and TRBJ2-1; TRBD2 aligns across 9 bases. Germline V gene sequence: CDR1 MDHEN, CDR2 SYDVKM. The CDR3 is 13 residues long. V lost 7 bases, J lost 8 bases, and 6 bases stayed unmatched.

This clonotype was counted many times. The chain combines TRBV7-9 with TRBJ2-3; no clear D gene. Germline V gives CDR1 SEHNR, CDR2 FQNEAQ (reference sequence). The CDR3 loop spans 15 amino acids. The V and J ends lost 5 bases and 2 bases respectively, with 14 bases between them. The CDR3 nucleotides are TGTGCCAGCAGCCCTAAACGCAGGTACACAGATACGCAGTATTTT. As protein: CASSPKRRYTDTQYF.

This clonotype was detected only a few times. The V call is TRBV19, the J call TRBJ1-3; D is uncertain. The germline V gene has CDR1 LNHDA and CDR2 SQIVND (reference sequence). This CDR3 is built from 16 residues. V lost 5 bases and J lost 3, with 17 bases in between. The CDR3 sequence: CASSPEGGRSGNTIYF. In DNA, the CDR3 is TGTGCCAGTAGTCCCGAAGGAGGGAGGAGTGGAAACACCATATATTTT.

V and J are TRBV28 and TRBJ2-7, with D tentatively TRBD1 or TRBD2 (5 bases each). The CDR3 sequence is 12 residues long. The V and J ends lost 6 bases and 8 bases respectively, with 14 bases between them. Germline loops: CDR1 MDHEN, CDR2 SYDVKM. Here the CDR3 reads CASSPITGQQYF. Here the CDR3 DNA reads TGTGCCAGCAGCCCCATCACGGGGCAGCAGTACTTC.

This clonotype has more than one count but fewer than ten. The CDR3: CASSWEAGQGNTIYF. The CDR3 nucleotides are TGTGCCAGCAGCTGGGAGGCGGGACAGGGAAACACCATATATTTT. V and J are TRBV11-2 and TRBJ1-3; 7 positions match TRBD1. Germline V gives CDR1 SGHAT, CDR2 FQNNGV. This CDR3 contains 15 residues. V shed 4 bases, J shed 4 bases, and the junction held 7 bases outside the gene matches.

The rearrangement uses TRBV12-2 and TRBJ2-7; TRBD2, the D gene given by the table, was not confirmed from the DNA. TRBV12-2 is a pseudogene segment. The CDR3 sequence is 15 residues long. CDR3 nucleotide sequence: TGTGCAAGTCGCTTAGCCCAGCGGGAGTTGTACGAGCAGTACTTC. Its protein product is CASRLAQRELYEQYF.

This clonotype was seen many times. The V gene is TRBV28, the J gene TRBJ2-2; no definite D call. The V gene lost 3 bases and the J gene lost 4 bases, with 6 bases spanning the gap. The germline V gene has CDR1 MDHEN and CDR2 SYDVKM. This CDR3 contains 13 residues. The CDR3 region is CASSFPVTGELFF. In DNA form, the CDR3 reads TGTGCCAGCAGTTTTCCGGTCACCGGGGAGCTGTTTTTT. The variable domain in full, completed from reference TRBV28 and TRBJ2-2, reads DVKVTQSSRYLVKRTGEKVFLECVQDMDHENMFWYRQDPGLGLRLIYFSYDVKMKEKGDIPEGYSVSREKKERFSLILESASTNQTSMYLCASSFPVTGELFFGEGSRLTVL.

The sample holds a few counts of this clonotype. This chain joins TRBV4-1 and TRBJ2-1; D unresolved. Trimming pared 0 bases from V and 5 bases from J, leaving 20 bases between. Germline-derived CDR1 and CDR2 are MGHRA and YSYEKL. The CDR3 totals 18 residues. The CDR3, as DNA: TGCGCCAGCAGCCAAGATCCCCCTCCCTTGCGTAAAAACAATGAGCAGTTCTTC. Encoded protein: CASSQDPPPLRKNNEQFF.

CDR3 nucleotide sequence: TGTGCCAGTAGTATATCAGGGTCTAGCTCCTACAATGAGCAGTTCTTC. This encodes CASSISGSSSYNEQFF. The rearrangement links TRBV19 to TRBJ2-1; D possibly corresponds to TRBD1 (5 bases). Per germline, CDR1 LNHDA and CDR2 SQIVND (reference sequence). Trimming stripped 2 bases from V and 0 bases from J, with 11 bases between. The CDR3 consists of 16 residues.

The rearrangement links TRBV5-5 to TRBJ2-7; 9 nucleotides align to TRBD1. V dropped 3 bases and J dropped 6; count of bases not matched to a gene: 1. The germline CDR1 and CDR2 sequences are SGHKS and YYEKEE (reference sequence). The CDR3 length is 12 residues. CDR3 DNA sequence: TGTGCCAGCAGCTACAGGGGGCCCGAGCAGTACTTC. As protein: CASSYRGPEQYF.

This clonotype was counted between two and nine times. The CDR3 bases are TGTGCCAGCAGCCAAGGACTAGCGGGAGGGCCTTCAGATACGCAGTATTTT. Its translation: CASSQGLAGGPSDTQYF. The chain combines TRBV4-2 with TRBJ2-3; 14 bases agree with TRBD2. Germline trimming cut 1 base from V and 4 bases from J; bases unmatched to any gene: 4. Germline V gene lookup returns CDR1 LGHNA and CDR2 YNFKEQ. The CDR3 extends over 17 amino acids.

The V and J genes are TRBV4-3 and TRBJ2-7; 9 nucleotides agree with TRBD2. The CDR3 length is 17 residues. Per germline, CDR1 LGHNA and CDR2 YSLEER. The ends lost 1 base at V and 2 bases at J; junction bases unmatched: 9. CDR3 sequence (DNA): TGCGCCAGCAGCCAAGTAATCCCTAGCGGGGAGACCTACGAGCAGTACTTC. Its protein is CASSQVIPSGETYEQYF.

This clonotype was recorded a few times. J is TRBJ2-1 and V is TRBV6-1; 11 bases map to TRBD2. CDR1 and CDR2 from the germline V gene are MNHNS and SASEGT. Unmatched junction bases numbered 7, after V lost 7 bases and J lost 8 bases. This CDR3 is built from 14 residues. The CDR3 here is CASTIAGGRDEQFF. CDR3 DNA: TGTGCCAGCACTATAGCGGGAGGGCGGGATGAGCAGTTCTTC.

This chain links TRBV5-5 with TRBJ1-2; the D gene is possibly TRBD1 (5 bases). The CDR3 has 15 amino acids. The ends were cut back, 0 bases at V and 8 bases at J, with 17 bases in the middle. CDR1 and CDR2 (germline): SGHKS, YYEKEE (reference sequence). This chain's CDR3 is CASSLVLIGRAGYTF. The CDR3 bases are TGTGCCAGCAGCTTGGTTCTTATTGGCAGGGCCGGCTACACCTTC.

This clonotype showed up just a few times. The V call is TRBV12-3 or TRBV12-4, the J call TRBJ1-2; D is uncertain. This CDR3 spans 12 amino acids. V was pared by 3 bases and J by 5 bases, with 7 bases between. The CDR3 loop is CASSFGQYGYTF. The CDR3 DNA reads TGTGCCAGCAGTTTTGGTCAGTATGGCTACACCTTC.

The chain is built from TRBV20-1 and TRBJ2-3; TRBD2 aligns across 7 bases. CDR3 size: 15 residues. Germline CDR1 reads DFQATT; CDR2 reads SNEGSKA (reference sequence). V shed 0 bases and J 6 bases; nucleotides not matched to a gene: 9. CDR3 DNA: TGCAGTGCTAGAGATATGACTAGCTCAGCGGATACGCAGTATTTT. It yields the protein CSARDMTSSADTQYF.

The chain employs TRBV2 and TRBJ1-3, with D possibly TRBD1 on 5 matching bases. Trimming took off 4 bases at V and 7 bases at J, with 11 bases between the two ends. The CDR3 has 13 amino acids. Germline V lookup: CDR1 SNHLY, CDR2 FYNNEI. CDR3 sequence (DNA): TGTGCCAGCAGTGCGCAGGGAGAGAACACCATATATTTT. Translation: CASSAQGENTIYF.

This sequence joins TRBV4-1 and TRBJ2-3; D is uncertain. The V and J ends lost 1 base and 2 bases respectively, with 10 bases between them. The CDR3 has 15 amino acids. CDR1 MGHRA and CDR2 YSYEKL come from the germline V gene. CDR3 residues: CASSQVLKLTDTQYF. DNA for the CDR3: TGCGCCAGCAGCCAAGTATTGAAACTCACAGATACGCAGTATTTT.